The rows below give T cell receptor beta chains drawn from one sample of a study of cytomegalovirus exposure and HLA in healthy donors. TCRdb keeps only in-frame clones here, not all; method: immunoSEQ multiplex PCR. The sample yields about 100,000 clones, about four fifths seen once. Sequencing was performed on PBMCs. These receptors all come from a female donor in good health and CMV-seropositive. Both conserved end residues are part of each CDR3. The order of the fields is J gene, V gene, D gene, clone size, CDR3 protein. The D gene is left open where the match is weak. A clone size is listed for some rows: how often the clone was seen (once, few, many), or a class if it is expanded.

>TRBJ2-5|TRBV7-9|NA|NA
CASSLDIPHSLESQETQYF
>TRBJ1-5|TRBV19|NA|NA
CASSIGGGPQHF
>TRBJ2-7|TRBV19|TRBD2|few
CASTASGAGPEQYF
>TRBJ2-1|TRBV11-2|TRBD2|NA
CASSLVSGRVNEQFF
>TRBJ1-5|TRBV27|NA|NA
CASSFPGSGNQPQHF
>TRBJ2-1|TRBV5-1|TRBD2|NA
CASSTTLAGVNEQFF
>TRBJ2-1|TRBV15|NA|few
CATSSSSGDLYNEQFF
>TRBJ1-5|TRBV30|NA|once
CACSTGPNQPQHF
>TRBJ1-1|TRBV9|NA|once
CASSAAGDNTEAFF
>TRBJ2-7|TRBV19|NA|NA
CASAAGADLYEQYF
>TRBJ1-2|TRBV7-2|NA|NA
CASSLDFRASNYGYTF
>TRBJ2-4|TRBV20-1|NA|few
CSASRQAPYF
>TRBJ1-1|TRBV5-1|TRBD1|NA
CASSRGQGANMNTEAFF
>TRBJ2-3|TRBV27|NA|NA
CASSFSGGTDTQYF
>TRBJ2-5|TRBV2|NA|NA
CASMRGPDGETQYF
>TRBJ2-1|TRBV7-8|TRBD2|NA
CASSPLRRASGAYNEQFF
>TRBJ1-4|TRBV2|NA|NA
CASTSSPLPSGEKLFF
>TRBJ1-3|TRBV6-5|NA|NA
CASRISSSGNTIYF
>TRBJ2-3|TRBV7-7|TRBD1|NA
CASSPGTGQDTQYF
>TRBJ1-1|TRBV7-2|NA|NA
CASSARQQTFMNTEAFF
>TRBJ2-1|TRBV5-1|TRBD2|once
CASSLSLAGNNEQFF
>TRBJ2-7|TRBV5-1|TRBD1|NA
CASSPGTVSYEQYF
>TRBJ2-5|TRBV7-2|NA|NA
CASSLELAPQETQYF
>TRBJ2-7|TRBV7-8|NA|few
CASSLAGWASYEQYF
>TRBJ1-2|TRBV7-2|NA|NA
CASSVQGSNYGYTF
>TRBJ1-6|TRBV7-9|TRBD1|NA
CASSFPGTDYSPLHF
>TRBJ2-7|TRBV4-1|TRBD2|NA
CASSPLLSGTIFYEQYF
>TRBJ2-7|TRBV18|TRBD1|NA
CASSRGQGTEQYF
>TRBJ1-1|TRBV4-1|NA|NA
CASSPSPQGLGTEAFF
>TRBJ2-1|TRBV12-5|TRBD2|NA
CASGLAVASGSSYNEQFF
>TRBJ1-1|TRBV7-8|TRBD1|NA
CASSYGQGDGAFF
>TRBJ2-7|TRBV11-2|TRBD1|NA
CASSLRDRGSSYEQYF
>TRBJ1-4|TRBV12-2|NA|NA
CASRLVGRAEYEKLFF
>TRBJ2-7|TRBV25-1|NA|NA
CASSDGLREQYF
>TRBJ2-2|TRBV15|NA|NA
CATSSRRTETSGELFF
>TRBJ2-1|TRBV5-6|TRBD2|few
CASSLRTSGVYNEQFF
>TRBJ2-3|TRBV10-1|NA|NA
CASSGTRVTDTQYF
>TRBJ2-2|TRBV6-5|NA|NA
CASSYLRQPTGELFF
>TRBJ2-3|TRBV7-9|NA|NA
CASSLPLAFPTDTQYF
>TRBJ2-6|TRBV9|NA|NA
CASSVALGAAGANVLTF
>TRBJ1-1|TRBV5-1|NA|NA
CASSKGPGDTEAFF
>TRBJ2-1|TRBV12-5|TRBD2|NA
CASGSARREGYNEQFF